This is a list of T cell receptor beta chains from one sample in a study of early T cells in non-severe SARS-CoV-2 infection. TCRdb fed the 5' RACE reads into MiXCR, producing one record per CDR3 protein. The table includes 55,000 to 65,000 distinct CDR3 sequences, under 12% detected once. The sequenced sample was whole blood. These receptors were taken from an adult who was a healthcare worker with PCR-confirmed SARS-CoV-2 infection or an uninfected control (not recorded which). CDR3s include the opening cysteine and the closing phenylalanine or tryptophan. D genes are given only for firm matches. The size field is filled for only some rows; it gives once, few, many or a size class.

>TRBV18|NA|12|NA|TRBJ2-1
CASSPPPGKQFF
TGTGCCAGCTCACCACCCCCGGGTAAGCAGTTCTTC
>TRBV29-1|NA|15|TRBD2|TRBJ2-1
CSVVGGSASYNEQFF
TGCAGCGTTGTTGGCGGGAGCGCTTCCTACAATGAGCAGTTCTTC
>TRBV10-1|many|16|TRBD2|TRBJ2-5
CASSGTSGRAGETQYF
TGCGCCAGCAGTGGGACTAGCGGGAGGGCTGGAGAGACCCAGTACTTC
>TRBV13|few|17|TRBD2|TRBJ2-7
CASSLGGLAGGNYEQYF
TGTGCCAGCAGCTTAGGAGGACTAGCGGGAGGGAACTACGAGCAGTACTTC
>TRBV9|few|16|NA|TRBJ2-5
CASTLTPGGTWETQYF
TGTGCCAGCACCCTGACCCCCGGGGGCACCTGGGAGACCCAGTACTTC
>TRBV20-1|many|12|TRBD1|TRBJ2-2
CSARPRGQKLFF
TGCAGTGCTAGACCCCGGGGACAGAAGCTGTTTTTT
>TRBV2|many|18|TRBD2|TRBJ2-3
CASILAPPSGLLSDTQYF
TGTGCCAGCATCCTTGCCCCCCCTAGCGGGCTCTTGTCTGATACGCAGTATTTT
>TRBV29-1|many|17|TRBD2|TRBJ2-3
CSVATSGRTSSTDTQYF
TGCAGCGTTGCGACTAGCGGGAGGACCTCAAGCACAGATACGCAGTATTTT
>TRBV12-3/TRBV12-4|NA|13|NA|TRBJ2-3
CASSYRVTDTQYF
TGTGCCAGCAGCTACAGGGTCACAGATACGCAGTATTTT
>TRBV29-1|NA|12|NA|TRBJ2-1
CSGGGGVNEQFF
TGCAGCGGGGGCGGGGGCGTGAATGAGCAGTTCTTC
>TRBV12-3/TRBV12-4|many|16|TRBD2|TRBJ2-1
CASRRTSGRSYNEQFF
TGTGCCAGCAGGCGGACTAGCGGGAGATCCTACAATGAGCAGTTCTTC
>TRBV18|NA|15|NA|TRBJ1-5
CASSPVLSEGQTQHF
TGTGCCAGCTCACCCGTTCTCTCGGAGGGCCAGACCCAGCATTTT
>TRBV5-1|few|16|NA|TRBJ1-2
CASSAEGGLSNYGYTF
TGCGCCAGCAGCGCGGAGGGCGGGCTCTCTAACTATGGCTACACCTTC
>TRBV7-2|many|16|NA|TRBJ1-3
CASSLMAPFSGNTIYF
TGTGCCAGCAGCCTAATGGCTCCCTTCTCTGGAAACACCATATATTTT
>TRBV5-5|many|15|NA|TRBJ2-7
CASSLESGRSYEQYF
TGTGCCAGCAGCCTAGAGTCGGGCAGGTCCTACGAGCAGTACTTC
>TRBV3-1|many|11|NA|TRBJ2-1
CASSQAGAPFF
TGTGCCAGCAGCCAAGCAGGAGCTCCGTTCTTC
>TRBV10-3|many|14|NA|TRBJ2-7
CAISPGGLIYEQYF
TGTGCCATCAGCCCTGGGGGGCTTATCTACGAGCAGTACTTC
>TRBV2|many|14|TRBD1|TRBJ2-1
CASSPGTGMNEQFF
TGTGCCAGCAGCCCCGGGACAGGTATGAATGAGCAGTTCTTC
>TRBV9|NA|14|NA|TRBJ1-4
CASSPQGSGEKLFF
TGTGCCAGCAGCCCACAGGGTAGTGGGGAAAAACTGTTTTTT
>TRBV7-9|few|18|NA|TRBJ2-1
CASSSTSTKGASYNEQFF
TGTGCCAGCAGCTCGACTAGCACCAAGGGGGCCTCCTACAATGAGCAGTTCTTC
>TRBV24-1|many|13|TRBD1|TRBJ1-1
CATRGRDRGEAFF
TGTGCCACCAGGGGCCGGGACAGGGGTGAAGCTTTCTTT
>TRBV6-5|many|12|NA|TRBJ2-3
CASSYNRDTQYF
TGTGCCAGCAGTTACAATAGGGATACGCAGTATTTT
>TRBV12-5|few|16|TRBD2|TRBJ2-5
CASGQGLAGPQETQYF
TGTGCTAGTGGTCAGGGACTAGCGGGCCCTCAAGAGACCCAGTACTTC
>TRBV20-1|many|15|TRBD1|TRBJ1-5
CSARRAGGDHQPQHF
TGCAGTGCTAGACGAGCAGGGGGCGACCATCAGCCCCAGCATTTT
>TRBV20-1|many|10|NA|TRBJ1-2
CSAADYGYTF
TGCAGTGCCGCGGACTATGGCTACACCTTC
>TRBV6-2/TRBV6-3|NA|16|TRBD2|TRBJ2-5
CASRRRRAGVQETQYF
TGTGCCAGCCGCCGTCGGAGAGCGGGAGTCCAAGAGACCCAGTACTTC
>TRBV5-1|many|13|NA|TRBJ1-2
CASSLRQNIGYTF
TGCGCCAGCAGCTTGAGACAGAACATTGGCTACACCTTC
>TRBV15|few|16|NA|TRBJ2-7
CATSRDLERIPYEQYF
TGTGCCACCAGCAGAGATTTAGAGCGGATCCCCTACGAGCAGTACTTC
>TRBV3-1|many|12|NA|TRBJ1-5
CASSSGNQPQHF
TGTGCCAGCAGCTCCGGCAATCAGCCCCAGCATTTT
>TRBV4-2|few|15|NA|TRBJ2-5
CASSQDRVGQETQYF
TGTGCCAGCAGCCAAGATCGTGTAGGGCAAGAGACCCAGTACTTC
>TRBV20-1|few|15|NA|TRBJ2-1
CSARKGERGYNEQFF
TGCAGTGCTCGGAAGGGGGAGCGGGGCTACAATGAGCAGTTCTTC
>TRBV27|few|13|NA|TRBJ2-7
CASRQTGTYEQYF
TGTGCCAGCAGGCAGACAGGTACCTACGAGCAGTACTTC
>TRBV27|NA|14|NA|TRBJ2-2
CASSSDMGAGELFF
TGTGCCAGCAGTTCAGACATGGGGGCCGGGGAGCTGTTTTTT
>TRBV7-9|NA|13|TRBD2|TRBJ2-7
CASSPGTSGAQYF
TGTGCCAGCAGCCCAGGGACTAGCGGGGCGCAGTACTTC
>TRBV6-6|NA|14|NA|TRBJ2-5
CASQFGGLGETQYF
TGTGCCAGCCAGTTCGGGGGGCTAGGAGAGACCCAGTACTTC
>TRBV6-5|NA|17|NA|TRBJ1-3
CASSYSEGSDSGNTIYF
TGTGCCAGCAGTTACTCGGAGGGGTCGGACTCTGGAAACACCATATATTTT
>TRBV20-1|NA|15|NA|TRBJ1-2
CSARTRGGDYYGYTF
TGCAGTGCTAGAACCCGAGGGGGAGATTACTATGGCTACACCTTC
>TRBV7-6|many|14|NA|TRBJ2-5
CASSSEWGQETQYF
TGTGCCAGCAGCTCTGAATGGGGTCAAGAGACCCAGTACTTC
>TRBV12-3/TRBV12-4|few|14|NA|TRBJ1-1
CASSFLGGDTEAFF
TGTGCCAGCAGTTTCTTAGGGGGGGACACTGAAGCTTTCTTT
>TRBV20-1|many|13|NA|TRBJ2-7
CSARPGQGDEQYF
TGCAGTGCTAGGCCGGGACAAGGGGACGAGCAGTACTTC
>TRBV30|many|16|NA|TRBJ2-3
CAWEQPQGRGADTQYF
TGTGCCTGGGAGCAGCCTCAGGGGAGGGGCGCAGATACGCAGTATTTT
>TRBV6-6|NA|16|TRBD2|TRBJ2-3
CASSYSLAGVLDTQYF
TGTGCCAGCAGTTACTCATTAGCGGGAGTTTTAGATACGCAGTATTTT
>TRBV20-1|NA|15|TRBD2|TRBJ2-7
CSATSGTDRDYEQYF
TGCAGTGCAACAAGCGGGACCGACAGAGATTACGAGCAGTACTTC
>TRBV5-1|many|15|NA|TRBJ1-1
CASSLGAGRATEAFF
TGCGCCAGCAGCTTGGGGGCAGGGCGGGCCACTGAAGCTTTCTTT
>TRBV7-8|many|15|TRBD2|TRBJ2-1
CASSLLLAGANEQFF
TGTGCCAGCAGCTTACTACTAGCGGGAGCCAATGAGCAGTTCTTC
>TRBV11-2|NA|14|TRBD1|TRBJ2-3
CASSRTGSTDTQYF
TGTGCCAGCAGCCGGACAGGGAGCACAGATACGCAGTATTTT
>TRBV11-1|many|16|NA|TRBJ2-7
CASSLRSAANGYEQYF
TGTGCCAGCAGCTTAAGGTCGGCAGCCAATGGTTACGAGCAGTACTTC
>TRBV6-5|NA|16|NA|TRBJ2-1
CASSYSKNILYNEQFF
TGTGCCAGCAGTTACTCGAAGAATATTCTCTACAATGAGCAGTTCTTC
>TRBV24-1|few|17|TRBD2|TRBJ2-3
CATSETGTSGRRDTQYF
TGTGCCACCAGTGAAACCGGGACTAGCGGGAGGCGGGATACGCAGTATTTT
>TRBV6-6|NA|14|NA|TRBJ2-4
CASSSGGAGNIQYF
TGTGCCAGCAGCAGTGGGGGGGCTGGAAACATTCAGTACTTC
>TRBV7-9|many|17|NA|TRBJ2-2
CASSVQSETLNTGELFF
TGTGCCAGCAGCGTTCAATCGGAAACCTTAAACACCGGGGAGCTGTTTTTT
>TRBV10-2|many|14|NA|TRBJ2-5
CASTRLAAGETQYF
TGCGCCAGCACCCGCCTGGCGGCAGGAGAGACCCAGTACTTC
>TRBV11-2|few|14|TRBD1|TRBJ1-2
CASSSTGERVGYTF
TGTGCCAGCAGCTCGACAGGGGAGCGGGTTGGCTACACCTTC
>TRBV6-2/TRBV6-3|NA|14|TRBD1|TRBJ2-2
CASSWDRHVGELFF
TGTGCCAGCAGTTGGGACAGGCACGTCGGGGAGCTGTTTTTT